This entry describes one T cell receptor beta chain. Its antigen is as yet unknown. The donors gave bone marrow, and they were healthy. The CDR3 has 14 residues. Germline V gene sequence: CDR1 MGHRA, CDR2 YSYEKL. The V segment lost 4 bases and the J segment 3 bases; nucleotides outside the gene matches: 4. The data originate from a study of cytomegalovirus exposure and HLA in healthy donors. Study outcomes and limitations: Later on, a genetic analysis was performed. It linked a missense variant in DCLRE1C with V- and J-gene trimming of TCR beta. Across donors, presence/absence analyses took sequencing depth to be roughly uniform.

The PCR had 60 Vbeta and 13 Jbeta primers. Sequencing was performed with immunoSEQ multiplex PCR; in TCRdb, only in-frame clones are kept and a portion is missing. The data contain about 99,000 clones, around 80% of them singletons. J is TRBJ2-7 and V is TRBV4-1; TRBD1 matches 9 bases. Sequenced: PBMCs. The source of this sequence is a woman aged 18 to 35 in good health and CMV-seropositive. In nucleotides, the CDR3 is TGCGCCAGCAGCCTTGGGACAGGGAGCTACGAGCAGTACTTC. This gives the protein CASSLGTGSYEQYF.